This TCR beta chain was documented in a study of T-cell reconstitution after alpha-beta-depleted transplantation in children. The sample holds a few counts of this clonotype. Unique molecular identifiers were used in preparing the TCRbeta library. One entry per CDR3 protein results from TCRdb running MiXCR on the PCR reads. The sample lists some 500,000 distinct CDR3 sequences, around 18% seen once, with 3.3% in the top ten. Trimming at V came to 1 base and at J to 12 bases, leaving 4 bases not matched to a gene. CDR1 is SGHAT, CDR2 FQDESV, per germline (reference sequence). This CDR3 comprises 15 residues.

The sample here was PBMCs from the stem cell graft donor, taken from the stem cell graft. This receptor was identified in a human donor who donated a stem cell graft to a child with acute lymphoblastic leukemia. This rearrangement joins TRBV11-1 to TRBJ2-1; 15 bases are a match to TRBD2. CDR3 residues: CASSLVGLAGGWQFF. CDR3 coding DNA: TGTGCCAGCAGCTTAGTGGGACTAGCGGGAGGATGGCAGTTCTTC.